The text below deals with one T cell receptor beta chain. The antigen is not known. Alongside a J-beta primer mix, a sample-barcoded 5' primer served in a second PCR lasting 7 to 11 cycles. Carrying 12 random nucleotides, a template-switch adaptor labeled each individual cDNA molecule. From the 5' RACE reads, TCRdb called clonotypes with MiXCR, one entry per CDR3 protein. Of approximately 2,000,000 distinct CDR3 sequences in the sample, about 39% were seen once. The data derive from a study of blood T cells in healthy people across ages. Study results and caveats: Donor CMV infection status was unknown, possibly confounding age-related changes in expanded clonotypes. Compared with aged donors, long-lived donors showed fewer expanded clones, suggesting selection. Estimated diversity across one million T cells was deemed an underestimate.

The sequence was obtained from a human donor in good health. Sequenced material: blood.

The CDR3 DNA is TGTGCCACCAGCAGAGGAACAGTAGGAAACACCATATATTTT. Its translation is CATSRGTVGNTIYF. The genes are TRBV15 and TRBJ1-3, with D hard to call. Per germline, CDR1 LNHNV and CDR2 YYDKDF (reference sequence). The CDR3 runs 14 residues. Trimming pared 1 base from V and 4 bases from J, leaving 8 bases between.